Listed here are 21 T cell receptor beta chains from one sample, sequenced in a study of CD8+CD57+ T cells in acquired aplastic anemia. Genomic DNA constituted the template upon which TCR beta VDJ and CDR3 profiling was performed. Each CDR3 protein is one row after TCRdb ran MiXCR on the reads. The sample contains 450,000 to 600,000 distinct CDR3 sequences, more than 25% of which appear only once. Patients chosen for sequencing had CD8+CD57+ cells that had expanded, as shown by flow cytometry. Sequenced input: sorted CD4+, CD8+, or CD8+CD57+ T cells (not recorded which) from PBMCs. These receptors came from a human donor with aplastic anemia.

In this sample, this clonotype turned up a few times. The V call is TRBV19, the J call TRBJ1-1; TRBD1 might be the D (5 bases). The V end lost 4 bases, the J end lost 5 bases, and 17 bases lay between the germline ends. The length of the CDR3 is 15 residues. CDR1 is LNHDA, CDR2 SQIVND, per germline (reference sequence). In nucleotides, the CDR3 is TGTGCCAGTAGTACCCTGGGCAGGGTAAGGACTGAAGCTTTCTTT. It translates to CASSTLGRVRTEAFF.

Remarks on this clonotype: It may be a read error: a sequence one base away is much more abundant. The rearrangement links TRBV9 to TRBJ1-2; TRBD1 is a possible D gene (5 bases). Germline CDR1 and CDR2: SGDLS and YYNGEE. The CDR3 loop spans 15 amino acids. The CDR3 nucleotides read TGTGTCAGCAGCGTTGAGGGGAGACTAGGGCATGGCTACACCTTC. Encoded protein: CVSSVEGRLGHGYTF.

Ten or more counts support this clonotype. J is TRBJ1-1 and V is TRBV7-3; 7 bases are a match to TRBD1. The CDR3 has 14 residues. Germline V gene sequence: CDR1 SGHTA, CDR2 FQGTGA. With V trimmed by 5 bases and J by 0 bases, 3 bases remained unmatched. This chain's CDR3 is CASSQTGMNTEAFF. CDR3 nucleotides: TGTGCCAGCAGCCAGACAGGGATGAACACTGAAGCTTTCTTT. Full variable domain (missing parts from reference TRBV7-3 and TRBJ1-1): GAGVSQTPSNKVTEKGKYVELRCDPISGHTALYWYRQSLGQGPEFLIYFQGTGAADDSGLPNDRFFAVRPEGSVSTLKIQRTERGDSAVYLCASSQTGMNTEAFFGQGTRLTVV.

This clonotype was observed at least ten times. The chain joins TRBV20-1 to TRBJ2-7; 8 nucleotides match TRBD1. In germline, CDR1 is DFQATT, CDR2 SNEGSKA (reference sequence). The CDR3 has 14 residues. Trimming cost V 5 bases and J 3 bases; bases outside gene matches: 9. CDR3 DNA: TGCAGTGCTGACCCCGGGACAGGAGGCTACGAGCAGTACTTC. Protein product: CSADPGTGGYEQYF.

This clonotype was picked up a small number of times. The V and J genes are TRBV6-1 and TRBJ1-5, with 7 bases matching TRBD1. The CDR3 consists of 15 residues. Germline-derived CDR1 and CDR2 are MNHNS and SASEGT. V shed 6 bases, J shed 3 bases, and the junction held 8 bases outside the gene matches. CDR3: CASRRRTGHNQPQHF. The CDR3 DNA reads TGTGCCAGCAGAAGGAGGACAGGTCACAATCAGCCCCAGCATTTT.

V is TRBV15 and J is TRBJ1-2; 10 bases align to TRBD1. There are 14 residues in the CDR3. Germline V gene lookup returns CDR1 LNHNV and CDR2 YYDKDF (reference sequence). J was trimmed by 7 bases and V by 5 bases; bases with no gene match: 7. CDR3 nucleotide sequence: TGTGCCACCAGCCCAAGGACAGGGGGTCTTGGCTACACCTTC. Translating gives CATSPRTGGLGYTF.

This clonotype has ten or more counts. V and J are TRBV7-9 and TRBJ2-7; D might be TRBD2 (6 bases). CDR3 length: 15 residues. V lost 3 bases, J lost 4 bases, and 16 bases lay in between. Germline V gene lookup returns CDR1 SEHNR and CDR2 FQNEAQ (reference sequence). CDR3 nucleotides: TGTGCCAGCAGCTTTCTCGAGGGAGGTGGGTACGAGCAGTACTTC. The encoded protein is CASSFLEGGGYEQYF. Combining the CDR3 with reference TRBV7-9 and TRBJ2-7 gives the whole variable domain DTGVSQNPRHKITKRGQNVTFRCDPISEHNRLYWYRQTLGQGPEFLTYFQNEAQLEKSRLLSDRFSAERPKGSFSTLEIQRTEQGDSAMYLCASSFLEGGGYEQYFGPGTRLTVT.

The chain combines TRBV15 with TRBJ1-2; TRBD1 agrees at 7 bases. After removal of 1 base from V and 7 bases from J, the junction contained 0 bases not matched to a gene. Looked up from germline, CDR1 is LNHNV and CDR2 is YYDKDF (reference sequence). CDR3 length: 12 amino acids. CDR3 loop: CATSRGTGGYTF. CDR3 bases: TGTGCCACCAGCAGAGGGACAGGTGGCTACACCTTC.

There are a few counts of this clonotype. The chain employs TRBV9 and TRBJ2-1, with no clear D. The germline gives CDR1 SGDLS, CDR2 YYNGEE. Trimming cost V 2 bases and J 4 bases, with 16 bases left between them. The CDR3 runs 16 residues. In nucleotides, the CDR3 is TGTGCCAGCAGCGTCTACCAGCAGTCCACTTACAATGAGCAGTTCTTC. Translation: CASSVYQQSTYNEQFF.

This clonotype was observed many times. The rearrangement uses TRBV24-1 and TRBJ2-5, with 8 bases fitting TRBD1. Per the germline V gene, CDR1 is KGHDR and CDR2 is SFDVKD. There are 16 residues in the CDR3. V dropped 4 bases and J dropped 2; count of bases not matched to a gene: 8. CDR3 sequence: CATSDPEGTGQETQYF. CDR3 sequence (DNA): TGTGCCACCAGTGACCCGGAGGGGACAGGTCAAGAGACCCAGTACTTC.

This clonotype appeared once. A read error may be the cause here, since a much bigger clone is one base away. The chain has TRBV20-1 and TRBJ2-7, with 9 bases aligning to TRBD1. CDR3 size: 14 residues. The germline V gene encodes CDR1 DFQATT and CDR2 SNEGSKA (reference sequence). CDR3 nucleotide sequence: TGCAGTGCTACCCGGGACAGGGCCTCCTGCGAGCAGTACTTC. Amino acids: CSATRDRASCEQYF.

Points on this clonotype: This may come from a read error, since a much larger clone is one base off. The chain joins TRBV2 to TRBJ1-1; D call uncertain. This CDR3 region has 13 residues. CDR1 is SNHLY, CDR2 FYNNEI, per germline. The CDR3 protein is CASNLAPHTEASF. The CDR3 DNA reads TGTGCCAGCAATTTAGCCCCCCACACTGAAGCTTCCTTT.

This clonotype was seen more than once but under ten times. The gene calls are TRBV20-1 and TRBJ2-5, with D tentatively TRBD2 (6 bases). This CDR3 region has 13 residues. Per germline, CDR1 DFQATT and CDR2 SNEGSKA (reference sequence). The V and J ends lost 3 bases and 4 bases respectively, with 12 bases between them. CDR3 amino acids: CSASPGVGETQYF. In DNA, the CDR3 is TGCAGTGCTAGTCCGGGGGTAGGAGAGACCCAGTACTTC.

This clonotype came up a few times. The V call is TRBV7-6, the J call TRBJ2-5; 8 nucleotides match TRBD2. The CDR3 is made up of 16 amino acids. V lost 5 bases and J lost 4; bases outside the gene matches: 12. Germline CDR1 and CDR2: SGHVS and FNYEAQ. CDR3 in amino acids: CASSRRQREYRETQYF. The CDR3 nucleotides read TGTGCCAGCAGCCGCCGTCAGCGGGAGTACCGAGAGACCCAGTACTTC.

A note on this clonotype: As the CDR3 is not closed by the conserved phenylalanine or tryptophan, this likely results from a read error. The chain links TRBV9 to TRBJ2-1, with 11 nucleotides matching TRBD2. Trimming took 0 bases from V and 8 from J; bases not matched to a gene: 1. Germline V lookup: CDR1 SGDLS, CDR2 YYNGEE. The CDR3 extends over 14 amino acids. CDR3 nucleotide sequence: TGTGCCAGCAGCGTAGGGACTAGCGGGCATGAGCAGTTCTCC. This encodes CASSVGTSGHEQFS.

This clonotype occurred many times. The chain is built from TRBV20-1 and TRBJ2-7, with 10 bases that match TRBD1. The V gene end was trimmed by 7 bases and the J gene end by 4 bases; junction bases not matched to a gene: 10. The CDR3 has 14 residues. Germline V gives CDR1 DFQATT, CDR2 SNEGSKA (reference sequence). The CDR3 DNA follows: TGCAGTGGAATGAACGGACAGGGGGTATACGAGCAGTACTTC. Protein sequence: CSGMNGQGVYEQYF.

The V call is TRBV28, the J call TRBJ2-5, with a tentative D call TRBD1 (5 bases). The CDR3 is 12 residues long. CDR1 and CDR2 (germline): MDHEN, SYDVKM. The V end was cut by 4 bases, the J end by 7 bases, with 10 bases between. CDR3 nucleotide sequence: TGTGCCAGCAGTTCAGGGTTTGTGACCCAGTACTTC. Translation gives CASSSGFVTQYF.

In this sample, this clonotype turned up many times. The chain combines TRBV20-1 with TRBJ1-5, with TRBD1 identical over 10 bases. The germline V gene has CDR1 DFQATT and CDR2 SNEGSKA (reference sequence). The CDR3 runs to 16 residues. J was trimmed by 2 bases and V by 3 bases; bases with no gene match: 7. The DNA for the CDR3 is TGCAGTGCTAGGTCGACAGGGGGCAGGGGCAATCAGCCCCAGCATTTT. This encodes CSARSTGGRGNQPQHF.

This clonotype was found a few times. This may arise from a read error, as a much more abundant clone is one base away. The chain's CDR3 is CASSETGTGGRQPQHF. The CDR3 DNA reads TGTGCCAGCAGCGAAACGGGGACAGGGGGAAGGCAGCCCCAGCATTTT. The chain recombines TRBV2 with TRBJ1-5; 11 positions agree with TRBD1. The CDR3 has 16 amino acids. V lost 6 bases and J lost 7; bases outside the gene matches: 11. In germline, CDR1 is SNHLY, CDR2 FYNNEI.

CDR3 protein: CATSWTGDSNQPQHF. The CDR3 nucleotides read TGTGCCACCAGCTGGACAGGTGATAGCAATCAGCCCCAGCATTTT. The chain links TRBV15 to TRBJ1-5; TRBD1 matches at 7 bases. Losses at the gene ends were 5 bases for V and 0 bases for J; bases not matched to a gene: 4. The germline CDR1 and CDR2 sequences are LNHNV and YYDKDF (reference sequence). The CDR3 is made up of 15 amino acids.

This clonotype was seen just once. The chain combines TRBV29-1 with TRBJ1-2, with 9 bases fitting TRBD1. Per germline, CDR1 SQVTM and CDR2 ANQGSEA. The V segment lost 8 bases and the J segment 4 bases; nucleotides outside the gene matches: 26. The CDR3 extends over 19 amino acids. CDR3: CSLLRGTGISLSDFYGYTF. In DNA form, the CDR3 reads TGCAGCCTGCTGAGGGGGACAGGGATATCACTGAGTGACTTCTATGGCTACACCTTC.